A selection of T cell receptor beta chains follows, all from one sample in a study of blood T cell repertoires in COVID-19. Here immunoSEQ multiplex PCR was the method, and the copy in TCRdb shows in-frame clones only, minus some. The sample records 60,000 to 65,000 clones, approximately 80% being singletons. Material for sequencing was peripheral blood. The receptors were gathered from a human donor in a cohort sampled during active COVID-19. Both conserved end residues are part of each CDR3.

j_call | v_call | cdr3_aa
TRBJ2-6 | TRBV5-1 | CASTLQVSSGANVLTF
TRBJ2-1 | TRBV10-3 | CAISEGKGEASYNEQFF
TRBJ1-5 | TRBV7-2 | CASSGSSNQPQHF
TRBJ2-1 | TRBV18 | CASSPPSGRGSSYNEQFF
TRBJ1-1 | TRBV6-5 | CASSPTLGLNTEAFF
TRBJ1-6 | TRBV6-6 | CASSYYDSPLHF
TRBJ1-1 | TRBV7-9 | CASSPGQGVNTEAFF
TRBJ1-2 | TRBV4-2 | CASSQERAGVRGYTF
TRBJ1-1 | TRBV7-9 | CASWALREAFF
TRBJ1-2 | TRBV4-1 | CASSQERSSFGYTF
TRBJ1-6 | TRBV14 | CASSQGGGGDSPLHF
TRBJ2-5 | TRBV6-5 | CASSSPGTGSATQYF
TRBJ1-2 | TRBV2 | CASSEGANYGYTF
TRBJ2-7 | TRBV6-5 | CASSSGHYEQYF
TRBJ2-2 | TRBV27 | CASSSYRGPNTGELFF
TRBJ1-1 | TRBV7-2 | CASSSSTRDSEAFF
TRBJ2-7 | TRBV3-1/TRBV3-2 | CASSQDVSVQGGDEQYF
TRBJ2-1 | TRBV7-2 | CASSQGTAYNEQFF
TRBJ2-1 | TRBV2 | CASSTGYEQFF
TRBJ1-5 | TRBV28 | CASSLMSPDQPQHF
TRBJ2-7 | TRBV4-3 | CASSPDASGGAGEQYF
TRBJ1-5 | TRBV19 | CATGQSNQPQHF
TRBJ1-5 | TRBV29-1 | CSVGHKGRNQPQHF
TRBJ2-2 | TRBV6-5 | CASRSGRAKAGELFF
TRBJ1-3 | TRBV5-1 | CASRTALEGTIYF
TRBJ1-1 | TRBV6-5 | CASSRQALMNTEAFF
TRBJ2-6 | TRBV5-1 | CASTLDSSSGANVLTF
TRBJ1-4 | TRBV7-9 | CASSLNYGEKLFF
TRBJ1-6 | TRBV4-1 | CASSQDSVPGTPLHF
TRBJ1-5 | TRBV27 | CASSLSRGGVNQPQHF
TRBJ2-1 | TRBV29-1 | CSVEPGRGTYNEQFF
TRBJ1-1 | TRBV3-1/TRBV3-2 | CASTGMNTEAFF
TRBJ2-1 | TRBV19 | CASKVGQLVNEQFF
TRBJ2-2 | TRBV15 | CATSRDLVAGELFF
TRBJ2-1 | TRBV20-1 | CSASSANEQFF
TRBJ2-3 | TRBV14 | CASSYRTGAADTQYF
TRBJ1-2 | TRBV15 | CATSRGDRGPVGYTF
TRBJ2-3 | TRBV24-1 | CATSDRLRGTQYF
TRBJ2-4 | TRBV7-2 | CASSPQWGLAKNIQYF